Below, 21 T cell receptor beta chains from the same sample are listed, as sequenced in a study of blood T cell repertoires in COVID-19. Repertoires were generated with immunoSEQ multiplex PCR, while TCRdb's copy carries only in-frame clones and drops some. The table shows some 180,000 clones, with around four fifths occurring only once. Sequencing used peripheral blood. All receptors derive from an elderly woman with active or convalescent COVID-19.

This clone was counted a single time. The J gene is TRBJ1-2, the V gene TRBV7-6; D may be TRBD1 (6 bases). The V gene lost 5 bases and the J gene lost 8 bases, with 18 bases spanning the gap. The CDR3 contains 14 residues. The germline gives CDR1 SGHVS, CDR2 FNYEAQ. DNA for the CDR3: TGTGCCAGCAGCCTGAATACAGGGATCGACGGCTACACCTTC. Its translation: CASSLNTGIDGYTF.

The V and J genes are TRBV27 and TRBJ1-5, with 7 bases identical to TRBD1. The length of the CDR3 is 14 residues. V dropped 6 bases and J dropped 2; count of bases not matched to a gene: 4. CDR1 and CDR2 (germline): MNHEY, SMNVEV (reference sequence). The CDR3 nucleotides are TGTGCCAGCAGCTATGACAGGGGCAATCAGCCCCAGCATTTT. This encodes CASSYDRGNQPQHF.

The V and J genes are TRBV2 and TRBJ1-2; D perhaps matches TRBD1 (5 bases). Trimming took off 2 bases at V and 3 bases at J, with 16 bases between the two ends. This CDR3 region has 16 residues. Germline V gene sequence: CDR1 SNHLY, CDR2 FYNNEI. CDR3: CASSELPQGSYYGYTF. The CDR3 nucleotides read TGTGCCAGCAGTGAATTACCCCAGGGCTCCTACTATGGCTACACCTTC.

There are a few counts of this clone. CDR3 bases: TGCGCCAGCAGTGAGTACAGGGGGCTTAGCAATCAGCCCCAGCATTTT. Protein: CASSEYRGLSNQPQHF. V usage is TRBV10-1 and J usage is TRBJ1-5; TRBD1 aligns across 9 bases. The trim removed 1 base at V and 0 bases at J, leaving 1 base unmatched. CDR1 WNHNN and CDR2 SYGVQD come from the germline V gene (reference sequence). The length of the CDR3 is 16 residues.

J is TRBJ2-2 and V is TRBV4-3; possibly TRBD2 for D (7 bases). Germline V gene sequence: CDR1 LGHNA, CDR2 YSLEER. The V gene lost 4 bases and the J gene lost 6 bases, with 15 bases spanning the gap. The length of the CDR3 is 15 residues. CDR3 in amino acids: CASSPRGAMAGELFF. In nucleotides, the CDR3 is TGCGCCAGCAGCCCCCGGGGGGCAATGGCCGGGGAGCTGTTTTTT.

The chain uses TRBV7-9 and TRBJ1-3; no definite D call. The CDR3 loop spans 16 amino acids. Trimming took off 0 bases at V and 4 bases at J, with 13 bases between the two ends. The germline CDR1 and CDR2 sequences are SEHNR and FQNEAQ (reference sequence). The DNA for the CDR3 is TGTGCCAGCAGCTTAGCGAGGCGGGTAGCAGGAAACACCATATATTTT. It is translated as CASSLARRVAGNTIYF.

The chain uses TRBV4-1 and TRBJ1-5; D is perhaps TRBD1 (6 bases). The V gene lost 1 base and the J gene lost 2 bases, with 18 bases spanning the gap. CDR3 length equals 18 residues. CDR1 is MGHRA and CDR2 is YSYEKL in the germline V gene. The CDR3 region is CASSQGSVMGAGNQPQHF. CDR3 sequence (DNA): TGCGCCAGCAGCCAAGGGTCGGTAATGGGGGCTGGCAATCAGCCCCAGCATTTT.

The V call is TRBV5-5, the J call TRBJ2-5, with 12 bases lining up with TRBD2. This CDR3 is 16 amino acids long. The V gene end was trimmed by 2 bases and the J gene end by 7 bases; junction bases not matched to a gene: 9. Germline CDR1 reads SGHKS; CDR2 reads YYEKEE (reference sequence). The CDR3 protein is CASSLDLAGGRLTQYF. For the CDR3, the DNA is TGTGCCAGCAGCTTAGACCTAGCGGGGGGGCGGTTGACCCAGTACTTC.

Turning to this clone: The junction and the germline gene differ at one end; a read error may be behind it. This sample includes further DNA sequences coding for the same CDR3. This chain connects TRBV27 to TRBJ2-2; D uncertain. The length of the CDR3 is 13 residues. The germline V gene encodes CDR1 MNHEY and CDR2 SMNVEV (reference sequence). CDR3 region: CASSSVAAGELFF. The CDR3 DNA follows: TGCGCCAGCAGTTCAGTAGCAGCAGGGGAGCTGTTTTTT.

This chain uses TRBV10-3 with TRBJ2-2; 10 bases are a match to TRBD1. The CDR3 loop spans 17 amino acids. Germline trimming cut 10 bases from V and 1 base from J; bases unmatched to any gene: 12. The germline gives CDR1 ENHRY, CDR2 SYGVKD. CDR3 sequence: CANQGQGKNGNTGELFF. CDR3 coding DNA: TGTGCCAACCAGGGACAGGGGAAGAATGGGAACACCGGGGAGCTGTTTTTT.

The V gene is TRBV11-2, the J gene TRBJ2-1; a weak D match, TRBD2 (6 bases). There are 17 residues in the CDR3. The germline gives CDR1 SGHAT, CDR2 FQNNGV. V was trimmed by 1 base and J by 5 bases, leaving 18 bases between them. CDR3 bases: TGTGCCAGCAGCTTAGTTACGGGCGGGGAGGCCGACAATGAGCAGTTCTTC. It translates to CASSLVTGGEADNEQFF. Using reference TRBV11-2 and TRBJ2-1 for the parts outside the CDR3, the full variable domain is EAGVAQSPRYKIIEKRQSVAFWCNPISGHATLYWYQQILGQGPKLLIQFQNNGVVDDSQLPKDRFSAERLKGVDSTLKIQPAKLEDSAVYLCASSLVTGGEADNEQFFGPGTRLTVL.

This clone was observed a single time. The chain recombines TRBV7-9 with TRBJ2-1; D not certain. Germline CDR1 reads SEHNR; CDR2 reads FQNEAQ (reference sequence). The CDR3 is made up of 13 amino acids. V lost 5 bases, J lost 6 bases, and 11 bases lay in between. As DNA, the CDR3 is TGTGCCAGCAGCGCTTCGGTAGCCAATGAGCAGTTCTTC. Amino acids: CASSASVANEQFF. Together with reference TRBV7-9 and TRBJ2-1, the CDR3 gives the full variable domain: DTGVSQNPRHKITKRGQNVTFRCDPISEHNRLYWYRQTLGQGPEFLTYFQNEAQLEKSRLLSDRFSAERPKGSFSTLEIQRTEQGDSAMYLCASSASVANEQFFGPGTRLTVL.

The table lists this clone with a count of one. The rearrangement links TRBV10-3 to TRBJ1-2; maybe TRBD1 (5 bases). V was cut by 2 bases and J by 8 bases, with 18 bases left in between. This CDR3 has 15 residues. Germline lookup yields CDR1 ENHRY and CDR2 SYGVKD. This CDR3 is CAISETEGRTGGYTF. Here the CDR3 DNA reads TGTGCCATCAGTGAGACGGAGGGACGGACTGGGGGCTACACCTTC.

In nucleotides, the CDR3 is TGTGCCAGCAGCTCGGTAGAGGGAGGGATGACCGGGGAGCTGTTTTTT. It translates to CASSSVEGGMTGELFF. The J gene is TRBJ2-2, the V gene TRBV28, with 7 bases that match TRBD2. Trimming removed 6 bases from V and 5 bases from J; junction bases left unmatched: 12. In germline, CDR1 is MDHEN, CDR2 SYDVKM. This CDR3 comprises 16 residues.

The CDR3 coding sequence is TGTGCCAGCAGCTCTCTCGCCCGGGGGGATACGCAGTATTTT. Translation: CASSSLARGDTQYF. This chain connects TRBV7-2 to TRBJ2-3; D might be TRBD2 (6 bases). The germline V gene encodes CDR1 SGHTA and CDR2 FQGNSA. V lost 4 bases, J lost 6 bases, and 14 bases lay in between. This CDR3 contains 14 residues.

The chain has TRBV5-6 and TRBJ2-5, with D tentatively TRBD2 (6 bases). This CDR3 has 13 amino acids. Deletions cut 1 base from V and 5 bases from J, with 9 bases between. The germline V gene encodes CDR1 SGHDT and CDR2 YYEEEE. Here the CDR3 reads CASSLRGGETQYF. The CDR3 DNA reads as TGTGCCAGCAGCTTGCGGGGAGGCGAGACCCAGTACTTC.

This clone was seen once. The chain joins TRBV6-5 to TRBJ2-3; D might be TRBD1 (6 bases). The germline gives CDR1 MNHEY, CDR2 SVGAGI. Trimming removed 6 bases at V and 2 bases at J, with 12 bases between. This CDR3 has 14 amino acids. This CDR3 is CASSRGQLTDTQYF. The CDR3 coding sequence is TGTGCCAGCAGCCGAGGACAGCTCACAGATACGCAGTATTTT.

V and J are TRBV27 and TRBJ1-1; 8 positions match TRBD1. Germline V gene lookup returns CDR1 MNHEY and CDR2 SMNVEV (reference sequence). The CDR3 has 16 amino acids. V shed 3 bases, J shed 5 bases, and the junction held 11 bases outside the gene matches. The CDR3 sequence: CASSLAGGAIRTEAFF. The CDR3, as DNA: TGTGCCAGCAGTTTGGCAGGGGGCGCAATCAGGACTGAAGCTTTCTTT.

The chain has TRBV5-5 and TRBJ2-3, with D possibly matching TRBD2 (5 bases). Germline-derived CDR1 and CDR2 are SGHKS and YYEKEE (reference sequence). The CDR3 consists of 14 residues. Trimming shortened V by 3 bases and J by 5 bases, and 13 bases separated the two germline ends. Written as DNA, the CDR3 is TGTGCCAGCAGCTCACGGAGCGGTGGAGATACGCAGTATTTT. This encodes CASSSRSGGDTQYF.

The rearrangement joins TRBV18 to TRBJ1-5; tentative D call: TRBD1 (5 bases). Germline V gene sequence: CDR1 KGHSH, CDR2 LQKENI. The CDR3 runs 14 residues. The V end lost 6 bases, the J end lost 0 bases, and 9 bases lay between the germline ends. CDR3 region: CASSRQNSNQPQHF. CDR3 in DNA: TGTGCCAGCTCGAGACAGAATAGCAATCAGCCCCAGCATTTT.

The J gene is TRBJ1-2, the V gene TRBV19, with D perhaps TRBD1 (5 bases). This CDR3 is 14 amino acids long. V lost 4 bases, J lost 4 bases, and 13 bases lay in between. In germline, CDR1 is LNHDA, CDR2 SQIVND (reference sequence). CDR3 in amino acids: CASSTIGAGYGYTF. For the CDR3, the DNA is TGTGCCAGTAGTACGATAGGGGCAGGCTATGGCTACACCTTC.